This passage covers 13 T cell receptor beta chains from one sample sequenced in a study of cytomegalovirus exposure and HLA in healthy donors. In the PCR, 60 Vbeta and 13 Jbeta primers were used. Sequenced by immunoSEQ multiplex PCR; TCRdb stores in-frame clones only, minus some. This table holds about 200,000 clones, around 73% found once. The specimen sequenced was PBMCs. The origin of the receptors is a male donor in good health and CMV-seronegative.

This clone was recorded once. The chain has TRBV6-5 and TRBJ1-1; tentative D call: TRBD1 (5 bases). CDR3 length: 15 amino acids. Trimming left V 5 bases short and J 0 bases short, with 13 bases between. Germline-derived CDR1 and CDR2 are MNHEY and SVGAGI. The CDR3 coding sequence is TGTGCCAGCAGTCCACCGACAGCTATGAACACTGAAGCTTTCTTT. It codes for CASSPPTAMNTEAFF.

J is TRBJ2-3 and V is TRBV29-1, with D possibly being TRBD1 (6 bases). The CDR3 sequence is 15 residues long. Germline assignment: CDR1 SQVTM and CDR2 ANQGSEA. V was pared by 6 bases and J by 6 bases, with 22 bases between. The CDR3 DNA reads as TGCAGCGTCGTCCCTTCTAGGCAGGGGTCGGATACGCAGTATTTT. The encoded protein is CSVVPSRQGSDTQYF.

The genes are TRBV5-1 and TRBJ1-2, with 9 bases matching TRBD1. The CDR3 totals 15 residues. Germline loops: CDR1 SGHRS, CDR2 YFSETQ. The ends lost 3 bases at V and 2 bases at J; junction bases unmatched: 5. The CDR3 spells CASSYLGTGNYGYTF. CDR3 nucleotides: TGCGCCAGCAGCTATCTCGGGACAGGGAACTATGGCTACACCTTC.

J is TRBJ2-3 and V is TRBV5-1; D may be TRBD1 (6 bases). The CDR3 is made up of 14 amino acids. V was pared by 0 bases and J by 7 bases, with 12 bases between. Looked up from germline, CDR1 is SGHRS and CDR2 is YFSETQ. CDR3 residues: CASSLGRDKNTQYF. CDR3 DNA: TGCGCCAGCAGCTTGGGCCGGGACAAGAATACGCAGTATTTT.

V and J are TRBV7-2 and TRBJ2-3; TRBD2 agrees at 7 bases. J gave up 1 base and V 2 bases, and 6 bases lay outside the gene matches. The CDR3 runs 16 residues. The germline V gene encodes CDR1 SGHTA and CDR2 FQGNSA. The CDR3 loop is CASSLRAGVGTDTQYF. CDR3 nucleotides: TGTGCCAGCAGCTTACGGGCGGGAGTAGGCACAGATACGCAGTATTTT.

The rearrangement links TRBV7-2 to TRBJ2-5, with D uncertain. V lost 5 bases and J lost 5, with 18 bases in between. The CDR3 contains 15 residues. The germline V gene has CDR1 SGHTA and CDR2 FQGNSA. The CDR3 coding sequence is TGTGCCAGCAGCCCCCAGATAGGAATGGAGGAGACCCAGTACTTC. Translating it yields CASSPQIGMEETQYF. Full variable domain (rest looked up from reference TRBV7-2 and TRBJ2-5): GAGVSQSPSNKVTEKGKDVELRCDPISGHTALYWYRQSLGQGLEFLIYFQGNSAPDKSGLPSDRFSAERTGGSVSTLTIQRTQQEDSAVYLCASSPQIGMEETQYFGPGTRLLVL.

This clone was recorded once. The chain links TRBV25-1 to TRBJ1-4; the match to TRBD1 covers 7 bases. This CDR3 comprises 15 residues. In germline, CDR1 is MGHDK, CDR2 SYGVNS. V was pared by 4 bases and J by 6 bases, with 8 bases of the junction left unmatched. The CDR3: CASSGLTGRHEKLFF. DNA for the CDR3: TGTGCCAGCAGTGGGCTGACAGGGAGGCATGAAAAACTGTTTTTT.

J is TRBJ2-2 and V is TRBV11-3, with TRBD2 identical over 9 bases. V was pared by 6 bases and J by 6 bases, with 11 bases of the junction left unmatched. The CDR3 contains 16 residues. Per germline, CDR1 SGHNT and CDR2 YENEEA. The CDR3 region has the DNA TGTGCCAGCAGGGGGTTAGCGGGAGTCTCGGCCGGGGAGCTGTTTTTT. Amino acid sequence: CASRGLAGVSAGELFF. Filled out from reference TRBV11-3 and TRBJ2-2, the complete variable domain reads EAGVVQSPRYKIIEKKQPVAFWCNPISGHNTLYWYLQNLGQGPELLIRYENEEAVDDSQLPKDRFSAERLKGVDSTLKIQPAELGDSAVYLCASRGLAGVSAGELFFGEGSRLTVL.

J is TRBJ2-6 and V is TRBV6-4, with no clear D. The CDR3 has 15 residues. V was shortened by 4 bases and J by 0 bases, with 7 bases between the two germline ends. Germline V lookup: CDR1 MRHNA, CDR2 SNTAGT. CDR3 amino acids: CASSGLLSGANVLTF. The CDR3 DNA sequence: TGTGCCAGCAGTGGCCTACTCTCTGGGGCCAACGTCCTGACTTTC.

This chain connects TRBV6-1 to TRBJ2-1; 9 bases match TRBD2. The J segment lost 8 bases and the V segment lost 0 bases, leaving 5 bases of the junction unmatched. The CDR3 contains 15 residues. Germline lookup yields CDR1 MNHNS and CDR2 SASEGT. The CDR3 is CASSEAGGRAHEQFF. CDR3 coding DNA: TGTGCCAGCAGTGAAGCGGGCGGGAGGGCCCATGAGCAGTTCTTC.

This clone was detected only once. The rearrangement links TRBV25-1 to TRBJ2-3, with D perhaps TRBD2 (6 bases). Germline values: CDR1 MGHDK, CDR2 SYGVNS. The CDR3 sequence is 16 residues long. V was clipped by 5 bases and J by 2 bases, with 17 bases between them. CDR3 DNA: TGTGCCAGCAGTCTCGATAGGACTACATCCACAGATACGCAGTATTTT. Translation: CASSLDRTTSTDTQYF.

The chain couples TRBV7-9 to TRBJ2-2; no firm D call. The germline V gene has CDR1 SEHNR and CDR2 FQNEAQ (reference sequence). Trimming pared 5 bases from V and 3 bases from J, leaving 16 bases between. The CDR3 is 16 residues long. CDR3: CASSPQEALYTGELFF. CDR3 DNA sequence: TGTGCCAGCAGCCCCCAAGAGGCACTCTACACCGGGGAGCTGTTTTTT.

The chain joins TRBV7-6 to TRBJ2-7; D unclear. The CDR3 consists of 12 residues. Trimming stripped 1 base from V and 5 bases from J, with 6 bases between. CDR1 and CDR2 from the germline V gene are SGHVS and FNYEAQ. The CDR3 DNA reads TGTGCCAGCAGCTTAGGTATCGACGAGCAGTACTTC. Protein sequence: CASSLGIDEQYF. The whole variable domain, filled in from reference TRBV7-6 and TRBJ2-7, reads GAGVSQSPRYKVTKRGQDVALRCDPISGHVSLYWYRQALGQGPEFLTYFNYEAQQDKSGLPNDRFSAERPEGSISTLTIQRTEQRDSAMYRCASSLGIDEQYFGPGTRLTVT.